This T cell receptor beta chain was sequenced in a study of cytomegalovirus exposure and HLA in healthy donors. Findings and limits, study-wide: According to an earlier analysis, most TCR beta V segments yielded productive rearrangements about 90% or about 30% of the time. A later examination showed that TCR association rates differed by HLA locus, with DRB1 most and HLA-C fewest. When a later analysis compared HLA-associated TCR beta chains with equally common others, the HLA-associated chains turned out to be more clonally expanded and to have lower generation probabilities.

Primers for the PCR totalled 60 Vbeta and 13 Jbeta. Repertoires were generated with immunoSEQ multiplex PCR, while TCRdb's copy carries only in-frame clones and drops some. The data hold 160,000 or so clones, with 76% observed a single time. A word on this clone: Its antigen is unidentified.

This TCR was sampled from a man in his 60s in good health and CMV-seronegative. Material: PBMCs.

This CDR3 reads CASSLSRGNEQFF. The DNA for the CDR3 is TGTGCCAGCAGCCTTTCACGGGGGAATGAGCAGTTCTTC. The chain carries TRBV7-2 and TRBJ2-1; maybe TRBD2 (6 bases). V lost 5 bases and J 7 bases, leaving 12 bases between the germline ends. In germline, CDR1 is SGHTA, CDR2 FQGNSA. This CDR3 comprises 13 residues.